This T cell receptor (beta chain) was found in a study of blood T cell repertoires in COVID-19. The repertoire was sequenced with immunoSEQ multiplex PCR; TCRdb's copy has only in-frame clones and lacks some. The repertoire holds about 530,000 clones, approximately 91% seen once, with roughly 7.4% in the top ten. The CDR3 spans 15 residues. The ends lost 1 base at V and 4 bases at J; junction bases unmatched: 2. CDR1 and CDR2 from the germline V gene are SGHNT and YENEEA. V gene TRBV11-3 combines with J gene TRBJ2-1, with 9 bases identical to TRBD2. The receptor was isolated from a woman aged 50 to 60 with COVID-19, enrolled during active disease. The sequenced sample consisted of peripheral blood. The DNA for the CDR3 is TGTGCCAGCAGCTTAGGGCGGGGGGGGTACAATGAGCAGTTCTTC. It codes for CASSLGRGGYNEQFF.